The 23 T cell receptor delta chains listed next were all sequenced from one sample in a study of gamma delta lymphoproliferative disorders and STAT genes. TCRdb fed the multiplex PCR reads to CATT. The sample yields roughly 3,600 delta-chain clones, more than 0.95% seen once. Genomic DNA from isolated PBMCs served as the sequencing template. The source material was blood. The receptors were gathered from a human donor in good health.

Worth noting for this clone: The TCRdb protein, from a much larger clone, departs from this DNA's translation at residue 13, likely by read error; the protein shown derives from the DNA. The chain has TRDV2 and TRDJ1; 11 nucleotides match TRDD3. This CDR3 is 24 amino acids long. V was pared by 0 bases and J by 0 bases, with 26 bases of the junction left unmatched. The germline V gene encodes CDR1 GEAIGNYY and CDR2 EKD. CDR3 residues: CACDTLGLRLGDMETDLYTDKLIF. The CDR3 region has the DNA TGTGCCTGTGACACCTTGGGTCTTAGACTGGGGGATATGGAAACCGACCTGTACACCGATAAACTCATCTTT.

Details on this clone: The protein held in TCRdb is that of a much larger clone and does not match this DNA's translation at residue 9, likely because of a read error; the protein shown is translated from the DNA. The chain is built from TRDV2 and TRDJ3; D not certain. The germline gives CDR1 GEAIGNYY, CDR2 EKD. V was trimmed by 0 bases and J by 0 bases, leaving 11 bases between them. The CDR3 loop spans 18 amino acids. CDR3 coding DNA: TGTGCCTGTGACACCGGAGAGGCCGACTCCTGGGACACCCGACAGATGTTTTTC. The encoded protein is CACDTGEADSWDTRQMFF.

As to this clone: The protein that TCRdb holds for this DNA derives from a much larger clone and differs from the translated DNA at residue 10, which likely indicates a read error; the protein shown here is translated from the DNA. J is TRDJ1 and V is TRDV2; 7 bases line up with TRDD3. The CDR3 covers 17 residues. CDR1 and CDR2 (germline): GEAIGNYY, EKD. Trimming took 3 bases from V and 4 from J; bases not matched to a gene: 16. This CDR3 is CACDPLLLGHTNDKLIF. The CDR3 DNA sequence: TGTGCCTGTGACCCTCTTTTACTGGGGCATACAAACGATAAACTCATCTTT.

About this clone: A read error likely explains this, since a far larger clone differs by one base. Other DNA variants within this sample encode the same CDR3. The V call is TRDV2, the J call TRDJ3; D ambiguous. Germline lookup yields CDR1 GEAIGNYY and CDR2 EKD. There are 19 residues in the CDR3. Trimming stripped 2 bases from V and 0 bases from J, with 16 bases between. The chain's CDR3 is CACDRIGGKSSWDTRQMFF. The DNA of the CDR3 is TGTGCCTGTGACAGGATTGGAGGGAAGAGCTCCTGGGACACCCGACAGATGTTTTTC.

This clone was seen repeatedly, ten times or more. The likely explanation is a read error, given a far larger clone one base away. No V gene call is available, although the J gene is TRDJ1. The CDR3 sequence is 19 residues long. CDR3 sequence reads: CASHPAEAVDYKHVDKLIF. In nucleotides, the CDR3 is TGTGCCTCCCACCCGGCAGAGGCGGTGGACTATAAACATGTCGATAAACTCATCTTT.

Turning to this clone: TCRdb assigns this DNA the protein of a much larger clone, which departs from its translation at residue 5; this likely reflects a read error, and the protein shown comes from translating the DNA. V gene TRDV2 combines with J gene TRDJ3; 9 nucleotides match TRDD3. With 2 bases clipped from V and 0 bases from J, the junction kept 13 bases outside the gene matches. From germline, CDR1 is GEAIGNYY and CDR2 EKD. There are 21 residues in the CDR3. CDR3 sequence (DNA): TGTGCCTGTGACATAATAGCCGGGGATACGCGAAGCTCCTGGGACACCCGACAGATGTTTTTC. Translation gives CACDIIAGDTRSSWDTRQMFF.

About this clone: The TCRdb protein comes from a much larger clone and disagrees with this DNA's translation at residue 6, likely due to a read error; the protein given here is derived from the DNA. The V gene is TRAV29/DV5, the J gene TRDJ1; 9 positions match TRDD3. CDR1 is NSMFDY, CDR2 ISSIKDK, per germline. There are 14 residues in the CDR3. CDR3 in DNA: TGCAGTGTACTTCACCGGGGGATACCCGATAAACTCATCTTT. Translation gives CSVLHRGIPDKLIF.

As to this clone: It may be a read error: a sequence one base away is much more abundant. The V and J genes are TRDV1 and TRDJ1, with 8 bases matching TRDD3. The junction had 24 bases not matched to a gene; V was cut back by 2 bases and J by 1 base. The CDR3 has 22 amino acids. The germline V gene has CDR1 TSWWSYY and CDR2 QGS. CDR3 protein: CALGESARVLGADRSGTDKLIF. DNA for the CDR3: TGTGCTCTTGGGGAATCGGCCCGCGTACTGGGGGCCGATAGGAGTGGCACCGATAAACTCATCTTT.

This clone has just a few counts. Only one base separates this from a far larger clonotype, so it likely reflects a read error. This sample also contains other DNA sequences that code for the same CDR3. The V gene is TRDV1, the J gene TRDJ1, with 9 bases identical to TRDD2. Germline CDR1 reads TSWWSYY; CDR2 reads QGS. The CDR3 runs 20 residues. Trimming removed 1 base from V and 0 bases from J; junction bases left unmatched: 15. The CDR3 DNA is TGTGCTCTTGGGGAACCGGCCTTCCTACGTGGGGGTAAGTACACCGATAAACTCATCTTT. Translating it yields CALGEPAFLRGGKYTDKLIF.

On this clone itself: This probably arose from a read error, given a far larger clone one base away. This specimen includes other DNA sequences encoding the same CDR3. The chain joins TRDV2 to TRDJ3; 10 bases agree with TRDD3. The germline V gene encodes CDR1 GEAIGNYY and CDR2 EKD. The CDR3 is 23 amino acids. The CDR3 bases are TGTGCCTGTGACACCGTCTCTGGAGGGGGATACGCCTCGCAGGACTGGGACACCCGGCAGATGTTTTTC. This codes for CACDTVSGGGYASQDWDTRQMFF.

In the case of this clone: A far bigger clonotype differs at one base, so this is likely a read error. CDR3 DNA: TGTGCTCTTGGGGAACTATTCTTCCTACGAATTTTACTGGGGGGCCCTCTCTTGTACACCGATAAACTCATCTTT. This sequence encodes CALGELFFLRILLGGPLLYTDKLIF. The J segment is TRDJ1; no V gene was assigned; the D segment call TRDD3 is taken from the table without a DNA check. The CDR3 is made up of 25 amino acids.

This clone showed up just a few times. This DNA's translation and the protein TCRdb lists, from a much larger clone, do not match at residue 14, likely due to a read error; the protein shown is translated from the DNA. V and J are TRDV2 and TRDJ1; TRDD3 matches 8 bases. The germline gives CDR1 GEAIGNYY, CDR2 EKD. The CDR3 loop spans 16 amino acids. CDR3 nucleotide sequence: TGTGCCTGTGACACCCCTACTGGGGGCAAGAATGATAAACCCATCTTT. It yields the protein CACDTPTGGKNDKPIF.

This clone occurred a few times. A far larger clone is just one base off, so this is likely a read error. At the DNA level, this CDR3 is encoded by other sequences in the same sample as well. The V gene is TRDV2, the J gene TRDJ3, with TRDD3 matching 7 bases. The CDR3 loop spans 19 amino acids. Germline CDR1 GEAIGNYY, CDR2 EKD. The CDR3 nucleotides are TGTGCCTGTGACACCCCGGATACGCAAAGGTCCTGGGACACCCGACAGATGTTCTTC. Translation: CACDTPDTQRSWDTRQMFF.

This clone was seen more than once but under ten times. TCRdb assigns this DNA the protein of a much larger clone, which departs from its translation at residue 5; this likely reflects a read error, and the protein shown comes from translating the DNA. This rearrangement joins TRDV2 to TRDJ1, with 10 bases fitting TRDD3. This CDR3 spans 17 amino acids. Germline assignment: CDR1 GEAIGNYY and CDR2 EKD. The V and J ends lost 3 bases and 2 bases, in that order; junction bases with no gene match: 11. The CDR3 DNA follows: TGTGCCTGTGACGCCTTGGGGGGATACGATCGTACCGATAAACTCATCTTT. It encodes CACDALGGYDRTDKLIF.

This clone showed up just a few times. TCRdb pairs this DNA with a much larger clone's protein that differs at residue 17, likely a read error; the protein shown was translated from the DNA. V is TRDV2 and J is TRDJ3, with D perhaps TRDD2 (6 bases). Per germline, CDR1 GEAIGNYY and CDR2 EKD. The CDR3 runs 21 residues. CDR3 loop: CACDFADVGILTSWDTQQMFF. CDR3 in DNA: TGTGCCTGTGACTTTGCAGACGTTGGGATCTTAACTTCCTGGGACACCCAACAGATGTTTTTC.

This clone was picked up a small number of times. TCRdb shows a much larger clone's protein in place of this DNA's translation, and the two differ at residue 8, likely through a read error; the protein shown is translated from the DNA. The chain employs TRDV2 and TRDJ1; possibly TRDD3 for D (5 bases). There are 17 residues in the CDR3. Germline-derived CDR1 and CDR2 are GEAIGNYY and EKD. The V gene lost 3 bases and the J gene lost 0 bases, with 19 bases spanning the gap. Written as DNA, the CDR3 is TGTGCCTGTGACCCCGTCGCTAGGGGACCGAACACCGATAAACTCATCTTT. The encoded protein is CACDPVARGPNTDKLIF.

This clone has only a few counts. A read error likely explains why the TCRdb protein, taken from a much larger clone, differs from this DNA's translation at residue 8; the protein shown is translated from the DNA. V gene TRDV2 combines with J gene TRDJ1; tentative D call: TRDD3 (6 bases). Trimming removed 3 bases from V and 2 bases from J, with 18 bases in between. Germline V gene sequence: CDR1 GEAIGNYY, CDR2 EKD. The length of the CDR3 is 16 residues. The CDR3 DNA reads TGTGCCTGTGACTTAGTGGGGGTCAAGGGAACCGATAAACTCATCTTT. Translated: CACDLVGVKGTDKLIF.

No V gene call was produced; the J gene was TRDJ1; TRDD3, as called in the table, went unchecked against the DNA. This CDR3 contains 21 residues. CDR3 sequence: CASLCLPYVTRLGDGTDKLIF. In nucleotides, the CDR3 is TGTGCTTCATTGTGCCTTCCTTACGTAACTAGACTGGGGGATGGGACCGATAAACTCATCTTT.

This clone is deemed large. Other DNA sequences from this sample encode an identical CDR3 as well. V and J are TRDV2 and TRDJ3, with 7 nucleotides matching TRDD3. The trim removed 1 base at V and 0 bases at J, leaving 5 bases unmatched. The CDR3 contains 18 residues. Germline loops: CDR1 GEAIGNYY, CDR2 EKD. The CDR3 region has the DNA TGTGCCTGTGACACGGCGGGGATAAGCTCCTGGGACACCCGACAGATGTTTTTC. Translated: CACDTAGISSWDTRQMFF.

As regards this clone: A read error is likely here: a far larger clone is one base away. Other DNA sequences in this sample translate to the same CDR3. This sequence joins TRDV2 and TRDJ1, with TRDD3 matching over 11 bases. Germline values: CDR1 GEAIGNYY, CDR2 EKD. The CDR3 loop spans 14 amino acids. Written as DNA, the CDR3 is TGCGCCTGTGACGCCCTGGGGGATACTGGTAAACTCATCTTT. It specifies CACDALGDTGKLIF.

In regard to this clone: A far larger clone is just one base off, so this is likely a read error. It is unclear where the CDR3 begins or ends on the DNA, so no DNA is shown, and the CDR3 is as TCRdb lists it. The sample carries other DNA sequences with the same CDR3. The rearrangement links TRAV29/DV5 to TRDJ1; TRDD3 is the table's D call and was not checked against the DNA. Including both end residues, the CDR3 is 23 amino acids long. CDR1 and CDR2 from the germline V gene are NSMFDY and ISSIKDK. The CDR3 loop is CSVLLCSKLTGATGGQYTDKLIF.

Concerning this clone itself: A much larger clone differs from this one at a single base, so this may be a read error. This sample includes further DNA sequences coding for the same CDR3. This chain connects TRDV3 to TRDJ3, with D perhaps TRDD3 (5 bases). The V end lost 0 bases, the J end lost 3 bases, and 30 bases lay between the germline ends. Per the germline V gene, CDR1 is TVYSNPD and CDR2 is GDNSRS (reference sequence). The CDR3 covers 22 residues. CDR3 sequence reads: CAFSYVLRPLKPGGWDTRQMFF. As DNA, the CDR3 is TGTGCCTTTAGCTACGTTCTACGTCCCCTGAAACCCGGGGGCTGGGACACCCGACAGATGTTTTTC.

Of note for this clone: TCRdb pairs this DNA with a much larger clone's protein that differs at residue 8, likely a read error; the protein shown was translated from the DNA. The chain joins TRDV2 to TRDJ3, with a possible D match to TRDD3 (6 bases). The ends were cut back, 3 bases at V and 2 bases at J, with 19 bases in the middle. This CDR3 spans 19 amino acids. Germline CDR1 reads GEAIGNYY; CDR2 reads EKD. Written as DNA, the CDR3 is TGTGCCTGTGACGGCATGGGGGGTACCCCAACCTGGGACACCCGACAGATGTTTTTC. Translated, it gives CACDGMGGTPTWDTRQMFF.